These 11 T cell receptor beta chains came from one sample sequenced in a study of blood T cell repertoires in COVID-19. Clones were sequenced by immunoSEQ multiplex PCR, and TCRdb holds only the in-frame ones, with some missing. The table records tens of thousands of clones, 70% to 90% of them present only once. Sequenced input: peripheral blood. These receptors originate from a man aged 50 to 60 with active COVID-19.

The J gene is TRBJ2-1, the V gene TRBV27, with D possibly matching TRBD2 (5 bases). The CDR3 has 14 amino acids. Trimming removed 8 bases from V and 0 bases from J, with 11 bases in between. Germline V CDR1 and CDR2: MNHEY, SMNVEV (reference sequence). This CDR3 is CASSAEGSYNEQFF. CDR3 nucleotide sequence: TGTGCCAGCTCAGCTGAGGGCTCCTACAATGAGCAGTTCTTC.

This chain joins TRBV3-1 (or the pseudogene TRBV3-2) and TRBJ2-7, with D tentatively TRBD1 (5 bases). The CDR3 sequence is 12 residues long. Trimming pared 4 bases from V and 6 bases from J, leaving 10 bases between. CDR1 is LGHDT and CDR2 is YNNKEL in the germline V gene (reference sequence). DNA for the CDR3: TGTGCCAGCAGCCGGGGCCCCATCGAGCAGTACTTC. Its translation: CASSRGPIEQYF.

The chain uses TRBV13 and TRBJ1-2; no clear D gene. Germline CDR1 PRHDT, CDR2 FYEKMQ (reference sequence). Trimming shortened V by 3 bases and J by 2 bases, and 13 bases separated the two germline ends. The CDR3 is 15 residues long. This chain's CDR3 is CASSLRWEENYGYTF. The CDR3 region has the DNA TGTGCCAGCAGCTTGCGCTGGGAGGAAAACTATGGCTACACCTTC.

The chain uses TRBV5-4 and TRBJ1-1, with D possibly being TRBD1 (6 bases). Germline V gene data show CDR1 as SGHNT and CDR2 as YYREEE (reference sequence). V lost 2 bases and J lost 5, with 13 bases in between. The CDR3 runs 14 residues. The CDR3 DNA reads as TGTGCCAGCAGCTTCGGGGGGCCGAGGACTGAAGCTTTCTTT. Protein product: CASSFGGPRTEAFF.

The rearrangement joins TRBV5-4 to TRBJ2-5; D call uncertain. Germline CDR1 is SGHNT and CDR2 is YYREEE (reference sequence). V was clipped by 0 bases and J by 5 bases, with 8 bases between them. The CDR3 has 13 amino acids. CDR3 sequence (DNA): TGTGCCAGCAGCTTGGGTGTTCATGAGACCCAGTACTTC. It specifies CASSLGVHETQYF.

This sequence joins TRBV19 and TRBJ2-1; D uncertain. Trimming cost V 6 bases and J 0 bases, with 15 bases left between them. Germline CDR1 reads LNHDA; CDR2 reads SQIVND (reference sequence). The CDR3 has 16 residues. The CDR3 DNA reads TGTGCCAGTAGCATGCCCCCCCCAGTCTCCTACAATGAGCAGTTCTTC. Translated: CASSMPPPVSYNEQFF. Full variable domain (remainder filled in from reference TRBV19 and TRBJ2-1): DGGITQSPKYLFRKEGQNVTLSCEQNLNHDAMYWYRQDPGQGLRLIYYSQIVNDFQKGDIAEGYSVSREKKESFPLTVTSAQKNPTAFYLCASSMPPPVSYNEQFFGPGTRLTVL.

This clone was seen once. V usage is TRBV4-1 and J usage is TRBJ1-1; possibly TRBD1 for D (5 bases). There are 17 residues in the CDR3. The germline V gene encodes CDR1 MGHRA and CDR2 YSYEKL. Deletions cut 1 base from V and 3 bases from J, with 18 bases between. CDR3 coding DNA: TGCGCCAGCAGCCAAGGCGTAACGGCAGGGTGGTACACTGAAGCTTTCTTT. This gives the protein CASSQGVTAGWYTEAFF.

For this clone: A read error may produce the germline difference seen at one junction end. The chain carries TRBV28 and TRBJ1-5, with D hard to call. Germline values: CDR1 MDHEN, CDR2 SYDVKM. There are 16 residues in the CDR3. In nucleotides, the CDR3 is TGTGCCAGCAGCAGCGGTCCTCAGCGAGGCAAACAGCCCCAGCATTTT. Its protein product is CASSSGPQRGKQPQHF. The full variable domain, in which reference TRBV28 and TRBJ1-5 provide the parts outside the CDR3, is DVKVTQSSRYLVKRTGEKVFLECVQDMDHENMFWYRQDPGLGLRLIYFSYDVKMKEKGDIPEGYSVSREKKERFSLILESASTNQTSMYLCASSSGPQRGKQPQHFGDGTRLSIL.

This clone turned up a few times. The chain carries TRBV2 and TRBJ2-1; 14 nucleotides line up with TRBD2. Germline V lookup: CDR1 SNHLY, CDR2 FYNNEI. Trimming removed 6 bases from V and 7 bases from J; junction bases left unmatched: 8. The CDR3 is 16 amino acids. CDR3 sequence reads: CASRTSGGALGNEQFF. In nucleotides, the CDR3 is TGTGCCAGCAGGACTAGCGGGGGGGCTCTAGGAAATGAGCAGTTCTTC. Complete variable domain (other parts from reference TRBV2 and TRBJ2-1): EPEVTQTPSHQVTQMGQEVILRCVPISNHLYFYWYRQILGQKVEFLVSFYNNEISEKSEIFDDQFSVERPDGSNFTLKIRSTKLEDSAMYFCASRTSGGALGNEQFFGPGTRLTVL.

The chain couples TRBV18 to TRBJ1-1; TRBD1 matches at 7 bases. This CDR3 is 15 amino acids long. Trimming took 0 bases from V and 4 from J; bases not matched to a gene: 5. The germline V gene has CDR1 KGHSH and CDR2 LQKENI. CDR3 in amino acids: CASSPPRGRVTEAFF. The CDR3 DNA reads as TGTGCCAGCTCACCACCGAGGGGGCGCGTCACTGAAGCTTTCTTT. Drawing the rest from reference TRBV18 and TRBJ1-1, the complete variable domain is NAGVMQNPRHLVRRRGQEARLRCSPMKGHSHVYWYRQLPEEGLKFMVYLQKENIIDESGMPKERFSAEFPKEGPSILRIQQVVRGDSAAYFCASSPPRGRVTEAFFGQGTRLTVV.

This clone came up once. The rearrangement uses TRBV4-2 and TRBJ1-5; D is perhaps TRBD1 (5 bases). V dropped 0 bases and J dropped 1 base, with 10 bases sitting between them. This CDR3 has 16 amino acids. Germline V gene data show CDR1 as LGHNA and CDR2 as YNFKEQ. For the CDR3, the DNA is TGTGCCAGCAGCCAAGATTGGGGCGGAAGCAATCAGCCCCAGCATTTT. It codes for CASSQDWGGSNQPQHF.